The clone carrying this T cell receptor (beta chain) has at least ten counts. What it binds is not known. These data belong to a study of T cells after yellow fever vaccination. After removal of 0 bases from V and 0 bases from J, the junction contained 8 bases not matched to a gene. The CDR3 length is 18 residues. The V gene's germline CDR1 is SGHNT and CDR2 YYREEE (reference sequence). Template switching with 5'RACE generated the TCR cDNA and added a universal primer site and UMIs. TCRdb re-analysed the 5' RACE reads in MiXCR, keeping a single row per CDR3 protein. The data hold under 150,000 distinct CDR3 sequences, with roughly 8.2% observed a single time. Points from the study as a whole: There was a small share of clonotypes that showed up in both the CD4 and CD8 compartments. The bulk population could contribute abundant contaminating clonotypes to FACS-sorted repertoires. Subsequent booster samples again held most clones from primary vaccination (more than 95% CD4, just under 90% CD8).

The TCR sequence derives from a man younger than 45 who received the YFV17D yellow fever vaccine. V and J are TRBV5-4 and TRBJ2-1, with 8 bases aligning to TRBD2. The source material was CD4+ T cells sorted from PBMCs, sampled 5 days after the yellow fever booster vaccination. The CDR3 here is CASSLDGTSVSSYNEQFF. DNA for the CDR3: TGTGCCAGCAGCTTGGATGGGACTAGTGTTAGCTCCTACAATGAGCAGTTCTTC.